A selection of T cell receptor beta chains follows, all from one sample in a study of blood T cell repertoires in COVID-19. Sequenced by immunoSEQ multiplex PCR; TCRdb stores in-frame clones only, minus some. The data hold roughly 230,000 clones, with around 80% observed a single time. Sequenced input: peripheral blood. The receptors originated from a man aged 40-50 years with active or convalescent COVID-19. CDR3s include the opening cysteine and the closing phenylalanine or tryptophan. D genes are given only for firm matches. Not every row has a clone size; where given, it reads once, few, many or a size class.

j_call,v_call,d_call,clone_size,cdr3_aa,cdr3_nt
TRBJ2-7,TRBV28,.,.,CASSSAARPPGHSNEQYF,TGTGCCAGCAGTTCGGCCGCCAGACCTCCGGGACATTCCAACGAGCAGTACTTC
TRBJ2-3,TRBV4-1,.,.,CASSPRDQRTDTQYF,TGCGCCAGCAGCCCCAGGGATCAGCGCACAGATACGCAGTATTTT
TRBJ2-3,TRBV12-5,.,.,CASGLGEFLITDTQYF,TGTGCTAGTGGTTTGGGGGAGTTCCTCATCACAGATACGCAGTATTTT
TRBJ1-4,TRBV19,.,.,CASRGPLVYRVSSVATNEKLFF,TGTGCCAGTAGGGGCCCTTTAGTCTATCGCGTCTCATCCGTTGCAACTAATGAAAAACTGTTTTTT
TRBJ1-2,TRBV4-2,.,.,CASSPGPPNYGYTF,TGTGCCAGCAGCCCAGGCCCCCCCAACTATGGCTACACCTTC
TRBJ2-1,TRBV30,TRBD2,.,CAWSLAGDLDEQFF,TGTGCCTGGAGTCTAGCGGGAGACCTCGATGAGCAGTTCTTC
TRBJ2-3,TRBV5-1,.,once,CASRMTIGGGTDTQYF,TGCGCCAGCAGGATGACTATCGGGGGAGGCACAGATACGCAGTATTTT
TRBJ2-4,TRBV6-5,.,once,CASSSGQTKNIQYF,TGTGCCAGCAGTTCTGGACAGACCAAAAACATTCAGTACTTC
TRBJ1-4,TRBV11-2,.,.,CASSQRQVLTNEKLFF,TGTGCCAGCAGCCAGAGACAGGTTCTAACTAATGAAAAACTGTTTTTT
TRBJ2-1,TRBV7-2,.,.,CASSLEGDSSYNEQFF,TGTGCCAGCAGCTTAGAGGGTGACAGCTCCTACAATGAGCAGTTCTTC
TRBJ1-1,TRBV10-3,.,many,CAISDPNREAFF,TGTGCCATCAGTGACCCGAACAGGGAAGCTTTCTTT
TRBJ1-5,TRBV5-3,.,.,CARSQAFYSNQPQHF,TGTGCCAGATCACAGGCCTTTTATAGCAATCAGCCCCAGCATTTT
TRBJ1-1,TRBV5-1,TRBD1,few,CASSLVGTGGKGEAFF,TGCGCCAGCAGCTTGGTAGGGACAGGGGGCAAGGGTGAAGCTTTCTTT
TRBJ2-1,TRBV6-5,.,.,CASRFRVVGNNEQFF,TGTGCCAGCAGATTCAGGGTGGTGGGAAACAATGAGCAGTTCTTC
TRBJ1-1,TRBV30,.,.,CAWTAGGTEAFF,TGTGCCTGGACCGCTGGAGGCACTGAAGCTTTCTTT
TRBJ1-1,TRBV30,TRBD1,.,CACQGQANTEAFF,TGTGCCTGCCAAGGACAGGCGAACACTGAAGCTTTCTTT
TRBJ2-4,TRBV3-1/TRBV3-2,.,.,CASSRPGDGVAKNIQYF,TGTGCCAGCAGCCGTCCCGGAGACGGGGTAGCCAAAAACATTCAGTACTTC
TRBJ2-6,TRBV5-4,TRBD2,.,CASSLLTSGITRGANVLTF,TGTGCCAGCAGCTTGTTAACTAGCGGGATTACCAGGGGGGCCAACGTCCTGACTTTC
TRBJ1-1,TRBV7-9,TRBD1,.,CASSFLQGVKTEAFF,TGTGCCAGCAGCTTTTTACAGGGGGTTAAGACTGAAGCTTTCTTT
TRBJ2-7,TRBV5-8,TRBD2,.,CASSLFLPGGYEQYF,TGTGCCAGCAGCTTGTTTTTACCGGGGGGCTACGAGCAGTACTTC
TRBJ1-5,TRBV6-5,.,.,CASSYSHRGRQPQHF,TGTGCCAGCAGTTACTCGCATCGGGGTAGGCAGCCCCAGCATTTT
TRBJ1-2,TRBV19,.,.,CASRAASNYGYTF,TGTGCCAGTCGCGCTGCGTCTAACTATGGCTACACCTTC
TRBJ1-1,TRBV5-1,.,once,CASSPSGVNTEAFF,TGCGCCAGCAGCCCTTCGGGGGTGAACACTGAAGCTTTCTTT